One sample yielded the 26 T cell receptor beta chains listed below, sequenced in a study of blood T cell repertoires in COVID-19. The data were produced by immunoSEQ multiplex PCR, yet TCRdb's version contains in-frame clones alone and is incomplete. The sample has 300,000 or so clones, about 90% seen once. The sample was peripheral blood. The receptors stem from a woman aged 25-40 years with COVID-19, enrolled during active disease.

Note on this clone: Other DNA sequences from this sample encode an identical CDR3 as well. The chain uses TRBV11-2 and TRBJ1-2, with 9 bases that match TRBD1. The germline CDR1 and CDR2 sequences are SGHAT and FQNNGV. This CDR3 comprises 13 residues. Trimming removed 5 bases from V and 3 bases from J; junction bases left unmatched: 1. The CDR3 DNA reads TGTGCCAGCAGCCGGGACAGGGACTATGGCTACACCTTC. This sequence encodes CASSRDRDYGYTF.

The chain joins TRBV7-9 to TRBJ1-1; D remains ambiguous. From germline, CDR1 is SEHNR and CDR2 FQNEAQ (reference sequence). V lost 1 base and J 1 base, leaving 7 bases between the germline ends. The CDR3 spans 14 residues. The CDR3 protein is CASSLVNPNTEAFF. DNA for the CDR3: TGTGCCAGCAGCTTAGTTAATCCGAACACTGAAGCTTTCTTT.

On this clone itself: The same CDR3 is also encoded by other DNA sequences in this sample. The rearrangement joins TRBV5-1 to TRBJ2-7, with 8 bases matching TRBD2. CDR3 length: 15 amino acids. The V gene's germline CDR1 is SGHRS and CDR2 YFSETQ. V gave up 0 bases and J gave up 2 bases; unmatched junction bases: 4. This chain's CDR3 is CASSLGAGETYEQYF. CDR3 in DNA: TGCGCCAGCAGCTTGGGAGCGGGAGAGACCTACGAGCAGTACTTC. The whole variable domain, filled in from reference TRBV5-1 and TRBJ2-7, reads KAGVTQTPRYLIKTRGQQVTLSCSPISGHRSVSWYQQTPGQGLQFLFEYFSETQRNKGNFPGRFSGRQFSNSRSEMNVSTLELGDSALYLCASSLGAGETYEQYFGPGTRLTVT.

The gene calls are TRBV7-2 and TRBJ2-7, with 7 bases aligning to TRBD2. Germline lookup yields CDR1 SGHTA and CDR2 FQGNSA. The V segment lost 0 bases and the J segment 0 bases; nucleotides outside the gene matches: 20. This CDR3 spans 21 amino acids. The CDR3 spells CASSLALWRESSLGDSYEQYF. The CDR3 nucleotides are TGTGCCAGCAGCTTAGCGCTGTGGCGGGAGAGCTCTCTAGGTGACTCCTACGAGCAGTACTTC.

The genes are TRBV7-9 and TRBJ2-3; 10 bases fit TRBD2. Germline CDR1 SEHNR, CDR2 FQNEAQ (reference sequence). The CDR3 is made up of 15 amino acids. J was trimmed by 2 bases and V by 4 bases; bases with no gene match: 3. Here the CDR3 reads CASSWGTSDTDTQYF. For the CDR3, the DNA is TGTGCCAGCAGCTGGGGGACTAGCGACACAGATACGCAGTATTTT.

The CDR3 DNA reads TGTGCCAGCAGCTCCCCCTCAACTAGCGGGAGGTCGGGTGAGCAGTACTTC. It codes for CASSSPSTSGRSGEQYF. The gene calls are TRBV7-8 and TRBJ2-7; 12 positions match TRBD2. The CDR3 runs to 17 residues. Germline V gene lookup returns CDR1 SGHVS and CDR2 FQNEAQ. With 4 bases clipped from V and 7 bases from J, the junction kept 14 bases outside the gene matches.

The gene calls are TRBV5-5 and TRBJ2-2; tentative D call: TRBD2 (6 bases). Trimming took off 0 bases at V and 5 bases at J, with 8 bases between the two ends. Germline CDR1 and CDR2: SGHKS and YYEKEE (reference sequence). This CDR3 spans 14 amino acids. The CDR3 DNA reads as TGTGCCAGCAGCTTGGTTGGAGGGACCGGGGAGCTGTTTTTT. This sequence encodes CASSLVGGTGELFF.

The chain joins TRBV4-2 to TRBJ2-7; 9 nucleotides line up with TRBD1. This CDR3 comprises 15 residues. Germline-derived CDR1 and CDR2 are LGHNA and YNFKEQ. J gave up 3 bases and V 0 bases, and 3 bases lay outside the gene matches. CDR3 protein: CASSQDVTGGYEQYF. Here the CDR3 DNA reads TGTGCCAGCAGCCAAGATGTGACAGGGGGCTACGAGCAGTACTTC.

In this sample, this clone turned up once. The chain uses TRBV25-1 and TRBJ1-4, with a weak D call TRBD1 (6 bases). Germline lookup yields CDR1 MGHDK and CDR2 SYGVNS. With 0 bases removed from V and 8 bases from J, the gap between germline ends came to 10 bases. The CDR3 is 14 residues long. CDR3 DNA: TGTGCCAGCAGTGAATATAGGGGGTACGAAAAACTGTTTTTT. This sequence encodes CASSEYRGYEKLFF.

This clone was counted only a few times. The chain employs TRBV6-1 and TRBJ1-1; D is perhaps TRBD1 (5 bases). Trimming pared 2 bases from V and 10 bases from J, leaving 14 bases between. The CDR3 runs 13 residues. From germline, CDR1 is MNHNS and CDR2 SASEGT. Here the CDR3 reads CASSEKTVDGAFF. The CDR3 DNA follows: TGTGCCAGCAGTGAAAAGACAGTTGACGGAGCTTTCTTT.

The rearrangement uses TRBV18 and TRBJ2-3; D remains unclear. Germline V gene lookup returns CDR1 KGHSH and CDR2 LQKENI. The CDR3 covers 13 residues. V was cut by 2 bases and J by 5 bases, with 8 bases left in between. In DNA form, the CDR3 reads TGTGCCAGCTCACCAAACCCACAAGATACGCAGTATTTT. Its translation is CASSPNPQDTQYF.

The table lists this clone with a count of one. This sequence joins TRBV19 and TRBJ2-1, with D tentatively TRBD1 (6 bases). CDR3 length equals 15 residues. V was pared by 4 bases and J by 3 bases, with 13 bases between. Per the germline V gene, CDR1 is LNHDA and CDR2 is SQIVND (reference sequence). The CDR3 protein is CASSTRQGIYNEQFF. CDR3 DNA sequence: TGTGCCAGTAGTACCCGGCAGGGGATCTACAATGAGCAGTTCTTC. Supplemented by reference TRBV19 and TRBJ2-1, the full variable domain reads DGGITQSPKYLFRKEGQNVTLSCEQNLNHDAMYWYRQDPGQGLRLIYYSQIVNDFQKGDIAEGYSVSREKKESFPLTVTSAQKNPTAFYLCASSTRQGIYNEQFFGPGTRLTVL.

The chain recombines TRBV9 with TRBJ2-7; tentative D call: TRBD1 (6 bases). The length of the CDR3 is 13 residues. The V gene's germline CDR1 is SGDLS and CDR2 YYNGEE. V was shortened by 0 bases and J by 6 bases, with 10 bases between the two germline ends. The CDR3 DNA reads TGTGCCAGCAGCGTAGCTATGACAGGCGAGCAGTACTTC. This sequence encodes CASSVAMTGEQYF. The variable domain in full, completed from reference TRBV9 and TRBJ2-7, reads DSGVTQTPKHLITATGQRVTLRCSPRSGDLSVYWYQQSLDQGLQFLIQYYNGEERAKGNILERFSAQQFPDLHSELNLSSLELGDSALYFCASSVAMTGEQYFGPGTRLTVT.

The chain combines TRBV7-2 with TRBJ2-1; 7 bases fit TRBD1. Germline CDR1 is SGHTA and CDR2 is FQGNSA. The J segment lost 3 bases and the V segment lost 4 bases, leaving 15 bases of the junction unmatched. The CDR3 consists of 18 residues. CDR3 DNA: TGTGCCAGCAGCTGGACCCGGGACAGCGAAGGGTTCTACAATGAGCAGTTCTTC. It codes for CASSWTRDSEGFYNEQFF.

This clone has only a few counts. The chain employs TRBV5-1 and TRBJ1-2; no definite D call. CDR1 and CDR2 (germline): SGHRS, YFSETQ. V lost 4 bases to trimming and J lost 1 base, with 14 bases between them. The CDR3 is 15 amino acids. The DNA for the CDR3 is TGCGCCAGCAGCAAGGAGGACGCAGTTAACTATGGCTACACCTTC. Its translation is CASSKEDAVNYGYTF.

This clone came up many times. The chain links TRBV12-3 or TRBV12-4 to TRBJ2-5; D ambiguous. Trimming cost V 2 bases and J 3 bases, with 7 bases left between them. The CDR3 covers 13 residues. DNA of the CDR3: TGTGCCAGCAGTTTATCCCAGAAAGAGACCCAGTACTTC. Translated, it gives CASSLSQKETQYF.

Of note for this clone: Within the sample, other DNA sequences also encode this same CDR3. The chain uses TRBV7-9 and TRBJ1-2; D possibly corresponds to TRBD1 (6 bases). Per the germline V gene, CDR1 is SEHNR and CDR2 is FQNEAQ (reference sequence). V dropped 1 base and J dropped 4 bases, with 7 bases sitting between them. The CDR3 contains 13 residues. For the CDR3, the DNA is TGTGCCAGCAGCTTAGGGACAGCCTATGGCTACACCTTC. Translated, it gives CASSLGTAYGYTF.

The chain uses TRBV19 and TRBJ1-5; no reliable D call. This CDR3 has 15 amino acids. From germline, CDR1 is LNHDA and CDR2 SQIVND (reference sequence). V lost 3 bases and J lost 4, with 13 bases in between. The CDR3 loop is CASSIPRQANQPQHF. The CDR3 nucleotides are TGTGCCAGTAGTATCCCCAGGCAGGCGAATCAGCCCCAGCATTTT. The whole variable domain, remainder taken from reference TRBV19 and TRBJ1-5, is DGGITQSPKYLFRKEGQNVTLSCEQNLNHDAMYWYRQDPGQGLRLIYYSQIVNDFQKGDIAEGYSVSREKKESFPLTVTSAQKNPTAFYLCASSIPRQANQPQHFGDGTRLSIL.

This sequence joins TRBV14 and TRBJ1-2, with TRBD1 as a possible D gene (5 bases). CDR3 length equals 16 residues. V was trimmed by 0 bases and J by 4 bases, leaving 15 bases between them. Germline V lookup: CDR1 SGHDN, CDR2 FVKESK. CDR3 residues: CASSQDAGQGSYGYTF. The CDR3 DNA is TGTGCCAGCAGCCAAGATGCAGGGCAAGGGTCCTATGGCTACACCTTC.

The chain is built from TRBV28 and TRBJ2-4; D possibly corresponds to TRBD1 (5 bases). CDR3 length: 15 residues. Per the germline V gene, CDR1 is MDHEN and CDR2 is SYDVKM. V was clipped by 6 bases and J by 1 base, with 13 bases between them. CDR3 in DNA: TGTGCCAGCAGCCCCCAGGGAAGTGCCAAAAACATTCAGTACTTC. It encodes CASSPQGSAKNIQYF.

This rearrangement joins TRBV5-4 to TRBJ2-1; TRBD2 agrees at 11 bases. The CDR3 is 13 residues long. J was trimmed by 6 bases and V by 8 bases; bases with no gene match: 4. Germline lookup yields CDR1 SGHNT and CDR2 YYREEE (reference sequence). The CDR3 sequence: CASTSGSFNEQFF. CDR3 nucleotide sequence: TGTGCCAGTACTAGCGGGAGTTTCAATGAGCAGTTCTTC.

V usage is TRBV19 and J usage is TRBJ2-1; 8 bases are shared with TRBD1. Germline V lookup: CDR1 LNHDA, CDR2 SQIVND (reference sequence). The CDR3 spans 16 residues. The trim removed 5 bases at V and 7 bases at J, leaving 13 bases unmatched. The CDR3 coding sequence is TGTGCCAGTAGTCCCGGCCCAGGGGGCGCGGTAAATGAGCAGTTCTTC. This codes for CASSPGPGGAVNEQFF.

The chain carries TRBV29-1 and TRBJ2-2; TRBD1 agrees at 7 bases. The CDR3 spans 16 residues. Unmatched junction bases numbered 9, after V lost 4 bases and J lost 1 base. The germline V gene encodes CDR1 SQVTM and CDR2 ANQGSEA. The CDR3 region is CSVGRRGLGNTGELFF. The CDR3 DNA reads TGCAGCGTTGGTCGAAGGGGGCTCGGGAACACCGGGGAGCTGTTTTTT.

This chain joins TRBV10-3 and TRBJ1-5, with TRBD1 matching over 7 bases. The CDR3 loop spans 14 amino acids. CDR1 is ENHRY, CDR2 SYGVKD, per germline. Trimming took 3 bases from V and 2 from J; bases not matched to a gene: 1. CDR3 sequence: CAISDQGGNQPQHF. Here the CDR3 DNA reads TGTGCCATCAGTGATCAGGGGGGCAATCAGCCCCAGCATTTT.

This chain connects TRBV19 to TRBJ1-1; D perhaps matches TRBD1 (6 bases). The ends were cut back, 6 bases at V and 3 bases at J, with 20 bases in the middle. The germline V gene encodes CDR1 LNHDA and CDR2 SQIVND (reference sequence). There are 16 residues in the CDR3. The CDR3 spells CASRWPGHPEDTEAFF. In DNA form, the CDR3 reads TGTGCCAGTAGATGGCCGGGACACCCGGAGGACACTGAAGCTTTCTTT.

V gene TRBV5-1 combines with J gene TRBJ1-1; 7 bases fit TRBD1. This CDR3 is 15 amino acids long. The V gene end was trimmed by 4 bases and the J gene end by 1 base; junction bases not matched to a gene: 7. Germline V gene data show CDR1 as SGHRS and CDR2 as YFSETQ. This chain's CDR3 is CASSAVGQRNTEAFF. DNA of the CDR3: TGCGCCAGCAGCGCCGTGGGACAGAGGAACACTGAAGCTTTCTTT.